This T cell receptor (beta chain) was recorded in a study of blood T cell repertoires in COVID-19. Original data processing: The assay estimated nucleated cells by amplifying reference gene primers. The method was immunoSEQ multiplex PCR; TCRdb's version includes in-frame clones alone and lacks a portion of them. The V and J calls and the clone size are those of that table, but D and trimming were determined from the DNA. The sample shows 180,000 or so clones, roughly 87% of them seen only once. This clone was counted a single time. Cohort 3 recovered donors had two negative PCRs, clearance, or symptom resolution. This TCR was recovered from a man aged 50 to 60 who had recovered from COVID-19. The source material was PBMCs or T cells enriched from blood (not recorded which).

The CDR3 nucleotides read TGCGCCAGCCAAGTGGGGACAGGGGGGACAGATACGCAGTATTTT. Amino acids: CASQVGTGGTDTQYF. The J gene is TRBJ2-3, the V gene TRBV10-2; 11 bases map to TRBD1. The CDR3 covers 15 residues. The J segment lost 3 bases and the V segment lost 8 bases, leaving 7 bases of the junction unmatched. The V gene's germline CDR1 is WSHSY and CDR2 SAAADI.